The T cell receptor beta chain under discussion was sequenced for a study of blood T cell repertoires in COVID-19. In the study overall: PBMCs, B-cell-depleted T cells, or T cells were the source of the cDNA or gDNA that made up the material.

The CDR3 totals 13 residues. CDR1 is MNHEY, CDR2 SVGAGI, per germline. V lost 7 bases and J 4 bases, leaving 13 bases between the germline ends. As originally analysed: Scientists estimated how many nucleated cells there were by amplifying reference gene primers. Data came from immunoSEQ multiplex PCR; TCRdb stores just in-frame clones and leaves some out. That table supplies the V and J calls and clone size; D and trimming were determined from the DNA. This sample has under 200,000 clones, with more than 75% found just once. Sequenced material: peripheral blood. The chain carries TRBV6-5 and TRBJ1-2; D is unresolved. The receptor's source is a woman aged 60 to 75 with COVID-19, enrolled during active disease. CDR3 loop: CASNSELIYGYTF. The CDR3 nucleotides read TGTGCCAGCAATTCGGAACTAATCTATGGCTACACCTTC.